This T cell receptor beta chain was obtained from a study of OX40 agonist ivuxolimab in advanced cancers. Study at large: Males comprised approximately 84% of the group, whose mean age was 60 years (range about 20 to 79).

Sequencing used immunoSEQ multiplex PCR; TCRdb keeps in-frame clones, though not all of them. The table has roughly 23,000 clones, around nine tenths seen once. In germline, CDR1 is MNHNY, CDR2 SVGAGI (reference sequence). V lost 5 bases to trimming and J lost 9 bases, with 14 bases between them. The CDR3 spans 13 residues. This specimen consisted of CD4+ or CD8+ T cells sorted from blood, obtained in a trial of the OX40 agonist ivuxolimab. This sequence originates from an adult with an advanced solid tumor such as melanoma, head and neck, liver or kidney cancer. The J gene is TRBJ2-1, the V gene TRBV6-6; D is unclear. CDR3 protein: CASSLPGIGEQFF. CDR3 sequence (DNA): TGTGCCAGCAGTCTGCCGGGTATAGGTGAGCAGTTCTTC.